The 30 T cell receptor beta chains presented below share a single source sample, sequenced in a study of CD8+CD57+ T cells in acquired aplastic anemia. Profiling of TCR beta VDJ combinations and CDR3 sequences used genomic DNA as template. TCRdb recomputed calls from the reads with MiXCR, one row per CDR3 protein. The table records approximately 190,000 distinct CDR3 sequences, approximately 50% of them present only once. For sequencing, patients were chosen who had shown expansion of CD8+CD57+ cells by flow cytometry. The specimen sequenced was sorted CD4+, CD8+, or CD8+CD57+ T cells (not recorded which) from PBMCs. The receptor source for this set is a human donor with aplastic anemia.

At least ten counts were recorded for this clonotype. CDR3 coding DNA: TGTGCCACCAGTGAGGAGGGCTCCACAGATACGCAGTATTTT. Its protein is CATSEEGSTDTQYF. This sequence joins TRBV24-1 and TRBJ2-3; possibly TRBD2 for D (6 bases). Germline lookup yields CDR1 KGHDR and CDR2 SFDVKD. Trimming took 4 bases from V and 2 from J, leaving 9 bases between them. This CDR3 has 14 residues.

The V gene is TRBV5-4, the J gene TRBJ2-7; D may be TRBD1 (6 bases). V lost 4 bases and J lost 5, with 16 bases in between. CDR1 is SGHNT, CDR2 YYREEE, per germline (reference sequence). This CDR3 comprises 14 residues. The CDR3 DNA reads TGTGCCAGCAGCCCCACAGGGAGAATCCACGAGCAGTACTTC. It translates to CASSPTGRIHEQYF.

This clonotype is classed as medium-sized. The V gene is TRBV10-3, the J gene TRBJ2-6; D gene ambiguous. The CDR3 loop spans 12 amino acids. Germline CDR1 reads ENHRY; CDR2 reads SYGVKD. Trimming removed 8 bases at V and 2 bases at J, with 4 bases between. CDR3 residues: CAIDAGANVLTF. CDR3 nucleotide sequence: TGTGCCATCGATGCTGGGGCCAACGTCCTGACTTTC.

As to this clonotype: The junction and the germline gene differ at one end; a read error may be behind it. The rearrangement uses TRBV10-1 and TRBJ1-1; no firm D call. From germline, CDR1 is WNHNN and CDR2 SYGVQD (reference sequence). The CDR3 runs to 13 residues. CDR3 loop: CASSESRNTEASF. The CDR3 DNA reads as TGCGCCAGCAGTGAAAGTCGGAACACTGAAGCTTCCTTT.

This chain links TRBV7-6 with TRBJ2-2, with D unresolved. CDR3 size: 15 residues. Germline V gene sequence: CDR1 SGHVS, CDR2 FNYEAQ. V was pared by 5 bases and J by 9 bases, with 19 bases between. DNA for the CDR3: TGTGCCAGCAGCCCAGCCAGCCCGTCGATTAGGGAGCTGTTTTTT. Translated: CASSPASPSIRELFF.

The CDR3 coding sequence is TGTGCCACCAGCAGGGTGACAGGACCTTACGAGCAGTACTTC. Protein sequence: CATSRVTGPYEQYF. J is TRBJ2-7 and V is TRBV15, with D possibly matching TRBD1 (6 bases). CDR1 is LNHNV and CDR2 is YYDKDF in the germline V gene (reference sequence). V gave up 3 bases and J gave up 4 bases, with 13 bases separating them. This CDR3 is built from 14 residues.

This clonotype was seen just once. The V call is TRBV7-9, the J call TRBJ2-7, with 7 bases that match TRBD1. With 4 bases clipped from V and 5 bases from J, the junction kept 11 bases outside the gene matches. This CDR3 has 15 amino acids. Germline V gene lookup returns CDR1 SEHNR and CDR2 FQNEAQ (reference sequence). The CDR3 spells CASSYTPTGYHEQYF. The CDR3 DNA reads as TGTGCCAGCAGCTACACTCCGACAGGGTACCACGAGCAGTACTTC.

This clonotype was picked up a small number of times. Possible read error: a much larger clone is one base away. The chain is built from TRBV5-1 and TRBJ1-2; maybe TRBD1 (5 bases). This CDR3 is built from 13 residues. The germline gives CDR1 SGHRS, CDR2 YFSETQ. CDR3 DNA: TGCGCCAGCAGCTTGGTGGGGGTCTATGGCTGCACCTTC. Protein sequence: CASSLVGVYGCTF.

V usage is TRBV3-1 and J usage is TRBJ2-2; D remains unclear. Germline CDR1 LGHDT, CDR2 YNNKEL (reference sequence). This CDR3 contains 15 residues. Trimming left V 1 base short and J 8 bases short, with 14 bases between. CDR3 coding DNA: TGTGCCAGCAGCCAAGTCGTATTATCGGTTGGGGAGCTGTTTTTT. Protein product: CASSQVVLSVGELFF.

There are a few counts of this clonotype. The chain uses TRBV24-1 and TRBJ1-2; 9 nucleotides line up with TRBD1. V lost 7 bases to trimming and J lost 7 bases; unmatched junction nucleotides: 6. The germline V gene has CDR1 KGHDR and CDR2 SFDVKD. The CDR3 covers 13 residues. The CDR3 is CATRDRGIVGYTF. CDR3 DNA sequence: TGTGCCACCAGGGACAGGGGCATAGTTGGCTACACCTTC.

This chain joins TRBV2 and TRBJ1-6; 7 bases fit TRBD1. The germline CDR1 and CDR2 sequences are SNHLY and FYNNEI. The CDR3 totals 16 residues. Trimming at V came to 6 bases and at J to 0 bases, leaving 5 bases not matched to a gene. The CDR3 region is CASRGDSSSYNSPLHF. CDR3 nucleotides: TGTGCCAGCAGAGGGGACAGTAGCTCCTATAATTCACCCCTCCACTTT.

The chain has TRBV10-3 and TRBJ2-7; 7 nucleotides align to TRBD1. J gave up 1 base and V 5 bases, and 8 bases lay outside the gene matches. This CDR3 is built from 15 residues. Germline V gene data show CDR1 as ENHRY and CDR2 as SYGVKD. For the CDR3, the DNA is TGTGCCATCAGTTTTACAGGGGCAAATTCCTACGAGCAGTACTTC. Protein sequence: CAISFTGANSYEQYF.

The rearrangement uses TRBV28 and TRBJ1-5; no firm D call. CDR3 length equals 15 residues. The V gene's germline CDR1 is MDHEN and CDR2 SYDVKM. The V and J ends lost 8 bases and 0 bases respectively, with 14 bases between them. CDR3 residues: CASRRVRYSNQPQHF. CDR3 coding DNA: TGTGCCAGCCGCCGGGTTAGATATAGCAATCAGCCCCAGCATTTT. The full variable domain, rest sourced from reference TRBV28 and TRBJ1-5, is DVKVTQSSRYLVKRTGEKVFLECVQDMDHENMFWYRQDPGLGLRLIYFSYDVKMKEKGDIPEGYSVSREKKERFSLILESASTNQTSMYLCASRRVRYSNQPQHFGDGTRLSIL.

This clonotype was detected a few times. The chain uses TRBV7-9 and TRBJ2-7; TRBD1 matches 7 bases. CDR3 length: 15 residues. The germline gives CDR1 SEHNR, CDR2 FQNEAQ (reference sequence). V was clipped by 4 bases and J by 0 bases; unmatched bases: 6. The CDR3 loop reads CASSSTGTASYEQYF. In nucleotides, the CDR3 is TGTGCCAGCAGCTCCACCGGGACAGCCTCCTACGAGCAGTACTTC.

This clonotype was observed once. The chain employs TRBV2 and TRBJ1-5, with 8 bases identical to TRBD1. Germline V lookup: CDR1 SNHLY, CDR2 FYNNEI. V lost 4 bases, J lost 7 bases, and 6 bases stayed unmatched. The length of the CDR3 is 14 residues. The CDR3 protein is CASSGTGPGQPQHF. CDR3 DNA: TGTGCCAGCAGTGGGACAGGGCCTGGGCAGCCCCAGCATTTT.

This clonotype has just a few counts. The J gene is TRBJ2-5, the V gene TRBV24-1; the D gene is possibly TRBD2 (5 bases). Between the trimmed V and J ends, which lost 4 bases and 1 base, there was a span of 6 bases. Germline CDR1 KGHDR, CDR2 SFDVKD. This CDR3 is built from 13 residues. CDR3 in amino acids: CATSEGSQETQYF. Here the CDR3 DNA reads TGTGCCACCAGTGAAGGGAGCCAAGAGACCCAGTACTTC.

As concerns this clonotype: This may come from a read error, since a much larger clone is one base off. The chain is built from TRBV7-9 and TRBJ2-3; no reliable D call. CDR1 SEHNR and CDR2 FQNEAQ come from the germline V gene (reference sequence). CDR3 length: 13 residues. Between the trimmed V and J ends, which lost 5 bases and 4 bases, there was a span of 10 bases. CDR3 DNA: TGTGCCAGCAGCCAGCGCGTCGCAGATACGCAGTATTTT. It yields the protein CASSQRVADTQYF. Full variable domain (remainder filled in from reference TRBV7-9 and TRBJ2-3): DTGVSQNPRHKITKRGQNVTFRCDPISEHNRLYWYRQTLGQGPEFLTYFQNEAQLEKSRLLSDRFSAERPKGSFSTLEIQRTEQGDSAMYLCASSQRVADTQYFGPGTRLTVL.

This chain joins TRBV11-2 and TRBJ2-7, with TRBD1 identical over 8 bases. This CDR3 region has 16 residues. CDR1 and CDR2 from the germline V gene are SGHAT and FQNNGV. The trim removed 1 base at V and 6 bases at J, leaving 11 bases unmatched. The CDR3 spells CASSLGSRTGRGEQYF. CDR3 nucleotides: TGTGCCAGCAGCTTAGGATCCCGGACAGGGCGCGGCGAGCAGTACTTC.

The chain combines TRBV11-1 with TRBJ2-1, with D uncertain. The V gene's germline CDR1 is SGHAT and CDR2 FQDESV (reference sequence). The CDR3 consists of 12 residues. The ends were cut back, 5 bases at V and 7 bases at J, with 9 bases in the middle. The CDR3 loop is CASSASGNEQFF. DNA of the CDR3: TGTGCCAGCAGCGCTTCCGGGAATGAGCAGTTCTTC.

This rearrangement joins TRBV15 to TRBJ2-7; 7 bases fit TRBD1. In germline, CDR1 is LNHNV, CDR2 YYDKDF (reference sequence). The trim removed 3 bases at V and 3 bases at J, leaving 5 bases unmatched. The CDR3 is 14 amino acids. The CDR3, as DNA: TGTGCCACCAGCAGCAGGGACAGCGTCTACGAGCAGTACTTC. Protein product: CATSSRDSVYEQYF.

The rearrangement uses TRBV10-3 and TRBJ2-7; D unclear. CDR3 size: 16 residues. V was cut by 2 bases and J by 0 bases, with 14 bases left in between. CDR1 is ENHRY and CDR2 is SYGVKD in the germline V gene. CDR3 DNA: TGTGCCATCAGTGAGAGGGAAGGGTCTAGCTCCTACGAGCAGTACTTC. Translating it yields CAISEREGSSSYEQYF.

There are many counts of this clonotype. The rearrangement joins TRBV9 to TRBJ1-1; 7 bases map to TRBD1. The J segment lost 1 base and the V segment lost 3 bases, leaving 6 bases of the junction unmatched. Germline loops: CDR1 SGDLS, CDR2 YYNGEE. CDR3 size: 15 residues. The CDR3, as DNA: TGTGCCAGCAGCGCCTCGGGACAGTGGAACACTGAAGCTTTCTTT. As protein: CASSASGQWNTEAFF.

This clonotype has ten or more counts. The chain links TRBV11-3 to TRBJ2-1; the match to TRBD1 covers 7 bases. This CDR3 has 15 amino acids. V shed 6 bases, J shed 3 bases, and the junction held 8 bases outside the gene matches. The germline gives CDR1 SGHNT, CDR2 YENEEA. The CDR3 sequence is CASSFTTGIYNEQFF. CDR3 coding DNA: TGTGCCAGCAGTTTCACGACAGGGATCTACAATGAGCAGTTCTTC.

This clonotype was recorded at least ten times. The rearrangement links TRBV5-1 to TRBJ1-6; 11 bases line up with TRBD1. J lost 10 bases, V lost 4 bases, and 7 bases had no gene match. Germline values: CDR1 SGHRS, CDR2 YFSETQ. This CDR3 has 15 residues. CDR3 nucleotide sequence: TGCGCCAGCAGCATTGCCGGGACAGGGGGATCACCCCTCCACTTT. It specifies CASSIAGTGGSPLHF.

This clonotype was seen many times. V gene TRBV12-3 or TRBV12-4 combines with J gene TRBJ1-2; D gene ambiguous. With 7 bases removed from V and 2 bases from J, the gap between germline ends came to 20 bases. CDR3 length equals 16 residues. CDR3 bases: TGTGCCAGCACCGAATGGCGAAGGCGATTCAACTATGGCTACACCTTC. It yields the protein CASTEWRRRFNYGYTF.

This clonotype was counted between two and nine times. The rearrangement joins TRBV19 to TRBJ1-1; D gene unclear. Per germline, CDR1 LNHDA and CDR2 SQIVND (reference sequence). V lost 4 bases and J 7 bases, leaving 13 bases between the germline ends. The CDR3 sequence is 13 residues long. CDR3 in DNA: TGTGCCAGTAGTACTGACCCGGTAAGTGAAGCTTTCTTT. Protein: CASSTDPVSEAFF.

This clonotype was picked up many times. The gene calls are TRBV5-1 and TRBJ2-2; D remains ambiguous. V was cut by 0 bases and J by 3 bases, with 3 bases left in between. The CDR3 is made up of 13 amino acids. In germline, CDR1 is SGHRS, CDR2 YFSETQ. The CDR3 coding sequence is TGCGCCAGCAGCTTGGAGGACACCGGGGAGCTGTTTTTT. Its protein product is CASSLEDTGELFF.

This rearrangement joins TRBV2 to TRBJ2-7; D is uncertain. The V gene's germline CDR1 is SNHLY and CDR2 FYNNEI. The CDR3 consists of 11 residues. V was pared by 2 bases and J by 6 bases, with 5 bases between. This CDR3 is CASSERFEQYF. The CDR3 DNA reads as TGTGCCAGCAGTGAACGATTCGAGCAGTACTTC.

The V call is TRBV15, the J call TRBJ1-1, with D possibly matching TRBD1 (6 bases). The CDR3 extends over 15 amino acids. V was pared by 4 bases and J by 6 bases, with 18 bases between. Germline CDR1 LNHNV, CDR2 YYDKDF (reference sequence). The CDR3: CATSMGLGGRAEAFF. CDR3 DNA sequence: TGTGCCACCAGCATGGGGCTGGGGGGGCGGGCTGAAGCTTTCTTT.

This clonotype came up many times. V is TRBV4-2 and J is TRBJ2-3; 12 nucleotides line up with TRBD2. The CDR3 runs 18 residues. Germline CDR1 LGHNA, CDR2 YNFKEQ. The trim removed 6 bases at V and 3 bases at J, leaving 13 bases unmatched. The CDR3 spells CASSPTPSGRASTDTQYF. The CDR3 DNA reads as TGTGCCAGCAGTCCTACGCCTAGCGGGAGGGCCAGTACAGATACGCAGTATTTT.